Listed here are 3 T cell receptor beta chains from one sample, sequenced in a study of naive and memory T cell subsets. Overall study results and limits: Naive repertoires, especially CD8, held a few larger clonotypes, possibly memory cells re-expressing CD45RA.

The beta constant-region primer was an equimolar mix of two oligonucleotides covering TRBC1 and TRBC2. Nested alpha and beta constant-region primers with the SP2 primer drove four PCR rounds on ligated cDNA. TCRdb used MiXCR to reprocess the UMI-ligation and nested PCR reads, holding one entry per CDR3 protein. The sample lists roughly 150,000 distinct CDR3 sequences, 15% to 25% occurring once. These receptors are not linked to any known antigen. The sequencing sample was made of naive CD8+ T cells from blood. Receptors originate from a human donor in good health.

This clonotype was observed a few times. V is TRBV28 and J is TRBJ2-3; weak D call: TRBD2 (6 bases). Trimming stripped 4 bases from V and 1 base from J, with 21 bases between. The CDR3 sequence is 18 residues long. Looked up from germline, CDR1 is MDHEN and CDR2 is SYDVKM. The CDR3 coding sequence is TGTGCCAGCAGTTACTATCCCGGGCTAGCGAGAGGCACAGATACGCAGTATTTT. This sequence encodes CASSYYPGLARGTDTQYF.

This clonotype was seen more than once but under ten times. The CDR3 coding sequence is TGCGCCAGCAGCCAAATCCTTGCTAGCGGGAGGGACAATGAGCAGTTCTTC. Protein sequence: CASSQILASGRDNEQFF. The chain recombines TRBV4-3 with TRBJ2-1, with TRBD2 identical over 12 bases. V dropped 2 bases and J dropped 5; count of bases not matched to a gene: 7. Germline V gene data show CDR1 as LGHNA and CDR2 as YSLEER. The CDR3 is 17 amino acids.

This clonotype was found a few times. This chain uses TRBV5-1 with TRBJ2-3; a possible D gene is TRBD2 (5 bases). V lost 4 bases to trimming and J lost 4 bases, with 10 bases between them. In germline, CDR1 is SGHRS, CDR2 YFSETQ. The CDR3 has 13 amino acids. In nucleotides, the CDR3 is TGCGCCAGCAGCCCGGGGTTCGCAGATACGCAGTATTTT. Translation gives CASSPGFADTQYF.